One and the same sample provided the 29 T cell receptor beta chains below, sequenced in a study of blood T cell repertoires in COVID-19. Some clones are missing from TCRdb's copy, which holds only in-frame ones; the method was immunoSEQ multiplex PCR. The repertoire includes 65,000 to 85,000 clones, around 86% of them detected once, and about a tenth sits in the top ten. The source material was peripheral blood. The receptors derive from a woman aged 18 to 35 with acute or convalescent COVID-19.

The chain joins TRBV11-2 to TRBJ1-1, with D possibly being TRBD1 (6 bases). Germline V lookup: CDR1 SGHAT, CDR2 FQNNGV. V shed 4 bases and J shed 4 bases, with 19 bases lying between them. The length of the CDR3 is 16 residues. The CDR3 DNA reads as TGTGCCAGCAGCTCCTATGGGGGGGGCCGTGGCACTGAAGCTTTCTTT. Protein sequence: CASSSYGGGRGTEAFF.

A single count supports this clone. The rearrangement uses TRBV4-1 and TRBJ2-3, with 8 bases lining up with TRBD2. Germline V gene data show CDR1 as MGHRA and CDR2 as YSYEKL. CDR3 length: 14 residues. V lost 3 bases and J lost 6; bases outside the gene matches: 5. CDR3 amino acids: CASSHGLAADTQYF. CDR3 DNA sequence: TGCGCCAGCAGCCACGGACTAGCTGCCGATACGCAGTATTTT.

This chain connects TRBV6-5 to TRBJ1-2, with D perhaps matching TRBD1 (5 bases). The CDR3 runs to 14 residues. Germline CDR1 is MNHEY and CDR2 is SVGAGI. The V end was cut by 4 bases, the J end by 4 bases, with 13 bases between. The CDR3 DNA is TGTGCCAGCAGTTCTGGAAGGGGAATCTATGGCTACACCTTC. Its protein is CASSSGRGIYGYTF.

The rearrangement uses TRBV11-3 and TRBJ1-1; no firm D call. This CDR3 contains 13 residues. CDR1 and CDR2 (germline): SGHNT, YENEEA. Trimming cost V 1 base and J 2 bases, with 5 bases left between them. CDR3 loop: CASSLAQNTEAFF. The CDR3, as DNA: TGTGCCAGCAGCTTAGCCCAAAACACTGAAGCTTTCTTT.

The chain couples TRBV5-6 to TRBJ2-7; TRBD1 might be the D (5 bases). Germline lookup yields CDR1 SGHDT and CDR2 YYEEEE. The CDR3 loop spans 12 amino acids. V shed 5 bases and J shed 2 bases, with 8 bases lying between them. In DNA, the CDR3 is TGTGCCAGCAGTAGACAGACCTACGAGCAGTACTTC. This codes for CASSRQTYEQYF.

The rearrangement links TRBV7-9 to TRBJ2-5; TRBD2 matches 10 bases. V gave up 5 bases and J gave up 2 bases; unmatched junction bases: 8. The CDR3 length is 16 residues. Germline V CDR1 and CDR2: SEHNR, FQNEAQ (reference sequence). The CDR3 DNA reads as TGTGCCAGCAGCATTTACCTTAGCGGGGGGCAAGAGACCCAGTACTTC. It specifies CASSIYLSGGQETQYF. Drawing the rest from reference TRBV7-9 and TRBJ2-5, the complete variable domain is DTGVSQNPRHKITKRGQNVTFRCDPISEHNRLYWYRQTLGQGPEFLTYFQNEAQLEKSRLLSDRFSAERPKGSFSTLEIQRTEQGDSAMYLCASSIYLSGGQETQYFGPGTRLLVL.

The chain joins TRBV27 to TRBJ2-7; the D gene is possibly TRBD2 (5 bases). There are 14 residues in the CDR3. V dropped 8 bases and J dropped 5 bases, with 19 bases sitting between them. Per the germline V gene, CDR1 is MNHEY and CDR2 is SMNVEV (reference sequence). CDR3 loop: CASSPRGYDHEQYF. CDR3 nucleotide sequence: TGTGCCAGCTCACCCCGCGGGTATGACCACGAGCAGTACTTC.

The chain is built from TRBV6-6 and TRBJ1-2, with 8 nucleotides matching TRBD1. V lost 0 bases and J lost 8; bases outside the gene matches: 11. The CDR3 length is 16 residues. CDR1 MNHNY and CDR2 SVGAGI come from the germline V gene (reference sequence). CDR3: CASSYSPGQDTGGYTF. The DNA for the CDR3 is TGTGCCAGCAGTTACTCCCCGGGACAGGATACTGGCGGCTACACCTTC.

The chain joins TRBV19 to TRBJ1-2; TRBD1 matches at 9 bases. V lost 4 bases to trimming and J lost 5 bases; unmatched junction nucleotides: 2. The CDR3 runs 13 residues. Per the germline V gene, CDR1 is LNHDA and CDR2 is SQIVND (reference sequence). The CDR3 sequence: CASSTGTGYGYTF. The DNA for the CDR3 is TGTGCCAGTAGTACCGGGACAGGGTATGGCTACACCTTC.

The J gene is TRBJ1-1, the V gene TRBV5-6; D is perhaps TRBD1 (6 bases). CDR3 length: 17 residues. The V and J ends lost 0 bases and 0 bases respectively, with 15 bases between them. CDR1 is SGHDT, CDR2 YYEEEE, per germline. CDR3 DNA sequence: TGTGCCAGCAGCTTGGATTTACAGGGAGCCATGAACACTGAAGCTTTCTTT. Translating gives CASSLDLQGAMNTEAFF.

The rearrangement uses TRBV5-1 and TRBJ2-7, with D unresolved. The CDR3 extends over 14 amino acids. Trimming took off 1 base at V and 3 bases at J, with 11 bases between the two ends. Germline V gene lookup returns CDR1 SGHRS and CDR2 YFSETQ. The CDR3 DNA sequence: TGCGCCAGCAGCTTGTGGGCTCTCGACTACGAGCAGTACTTC. Its translation is CASSLWALDYEQYF. Full variable domain (missing parts from reference TRBV5-1 and TRBJ2-7): KAGVTQTPRYLIKTRGQQVTLSCSPISGHRSVSWYQQTPGQGLQFLFEYFSETQRNKGNFPGRFSGRQFSNSRSEMNVSTLELGDSALYLCASSLWALDYEQYFGPGTRLTVT.

This chain connects TRBV28 to TRBJ1-6; no definite D call. Trimming took 3 bases from V and 4 from J, leaving 10 bases between them. The length of the CDR3 is 15 residues. Germline V gene data show CDR1 as MDHEN and CDR2 as SYDVKM. CDR3 nucleotide sequence: TGTGCCAGCAGTTTGAGGGCCACATATAATTCACCCCTCCACTTT. This translates into CASSLRATYNSPLHF.

This chain joins TRBV5-4 and TRBJ1-4; 7 bases agree with TRBD1. V lost 3 bases and J lost 5; bases outside the gene matches: 4. Germline V gives CDR1 SGHNT, CDR2 YYREEE (reference sequence). This CDR3 spans 14 amino acids. For the CDR3, the DNA is TGTGCCAGCAGCTCGGGACAGCCCAATGAAAAACTGTTTTTT. It encodes CASSSGQPNEKLFF.

The V call is TRBV19, the J call TRBJ2-7; tentatively, D is TRBD2 (6 bases). CDR3 length: 13 amino acids. The V gene lost 5 bases and the J gene lost 12 bases, with 20 bases spanning the gap. In germline, CDR1 is LNHDA, CDR2 SQIVND (reference sequence). CDR3 region: CASSPDSGRLLYF. CDR3 coding DNA: TGTGCCAGTAGTCCCGACAGCGGGCGCTTGCTGTACTTC.

The gene calls are TRBV12-5 and TRBJ2-1; TRBD1 agrees at 10 bases. V gave up 7 bases and J gave up 8 bases; unmatched junction bases: 8. The CDR3 consists of 14 residues. From germline, CDR1 is LGHNT and CDR2 FRNRAP. The CDR3 spells CASALGQGLDEQFF. Written as DNA, the CDR3 is TGTGCTAGTGCCCTGGGACAGGGGCTCGATGAGCAGTTCTTC.

The CDR3 protein is CASSVDLVGSYEQYF. Written as DNA, the CDR3 is TGTGCCAGCAGCGTAGATCTAGTTGGCTCCTACGAGCAGTACTTC. J is TRBJ2-7 and V is TRBV9, with D unclear. Germline V gene lookup returns CDR1 SGDLS and CDR2 YYNGEE. This CDR3 spans 15 amino acids. Trimming took 0 bases from V and 0 from J, leaving 10 bases between them. Filled out from reference TRBV9 and TRBJ2-7, the complete variable domain reads DSGVTQTPKHLITATGQRVTLRCSPRSGDLSVYWYQQSLDQGLQFLIQYYNGEERAKGNILERFSAQQFPDLHSELNLSSLELGDSALYFCASSVDLVGSYEQYFGPGTRLTVT.

This clone was recorded only once. The chain uses TRBV6-5 and TRBJ2-3; 7 positions match TRBD1. Per germline, CDR1 MNHEY and CDR2 SVGAGI. The CDR3 contains 16 residues. J lost 3 bases, V lost 2 bases, and 8 bases had no gene match. The CDR3 DNA follows: TGTGCCAGCAGTTACACCTACAGGGGCCGTACAGATACGCAGTATTTT. As protein: CASSYTYRGRTDTQYF.

The V call is TRBV19, the J call TRBJ1-2; 7 nucleotides line up with TRBD1. The V gene end was trimmed by 3 bases and the J gene end by 7 bases; junction bases not matched to a gene: 5. CDR3 length: 13 amino acids. The germline CDR1 and CDR2 sequences are LNHDA and SQIVND (reference sequence). The CDR3 sequence is CASSIRDRSGYTF. CDR3 sequence (DNA): TGTGCCAGTAGTATTCGGGACAGATCTGGCTACACCTTC.

The chain carries TRBV19 and TRBJ2-2; 7 nucleotides align to TRBD2. The CDR3 has 15 residues. The germline gives CDR1 LNHDA, CDR2 SQIVND (reference sequence). Trimming took 4 bases from V and 9 from J; bases not matched to a gene: 11. The CDR3 coding sequence is TGTGCCAGTAGTAGGGCGGGGGACCCCCCCAGGGAGCTGTTTTTT. Translation gives CASSRAGDPPRELFF.

V is TRBV21-1 and J is TRBJ2-7; TRBD2 reflects the table's D call only, with no check against the DNA. TRBV21-1 is annotated as a pseudogene. This CDR3 has 15 residues. CDR3 region: CASSRAGPTSYEQYF. CDR3 DNA sequence: TGTGCCAGCAGCAGGGCGGGACCGACCTCCTACGAGCAGTACTTC.

The V and J genes are TRBV7-9 and TRBJ2-2; TRBD2 matches at 7 bases. CDR3 length: 16 amino acids. The V gene's germline CDR1 is SEHNR and CDR2 FQNEAQ (reference sequence). V shed 4 bases, J shed 0 bases, and the junction held 5 bases outside the gene matches. CDR3 in amino acids: CASSSPAGSNTGELFF. The CDR3 bases are TGTGCCAGCAGCTCCCCAGCGGGATCGAACACCGGGGAGCTGTTTTTT.

The chain couples TRBV5-1 to TRBJ2-1, with 7 bases matching TRBD1. This CDR3 comprises 15 residues. V lost 0 bases, J lost 4 bases, and 4 bases stayed unmatched. Germline lookup yields CDR1 SGHRS and CDR2 YFSETQ. The CDR3 sequence is CASSLGGQPYNEQFF. CDR3 coding DNA: TGCGCCAGCAGCTTGGGGGGACAGCCTTACAATGAGCAGTTCTTC.

CDR3 protein: CASSHRLAGETDTQYF. CDR3 bases: TGCGCCAGCAGCCACAGACTAGCGGGAGAAACAGATACGCAGTATTTT. V is TRBV4-3 and J is TRBJ2-3, with 12 bases fitting TRBD2. The germline CDR1 and CDR2 sequences are LGHNA and YSLEER. CDR3 size: 16 residues. Trimming took 3 bases from V and 3 from J; bases not matched to a gene: 4.

This chain links TRBV2 with TRBJ1-5; TRBD1 matches 10 bases. The J segment lost 4 bases and the V segment lost 6 bases, leaving 6 bases of the junction unmatched. Germline CDR1 reads SNHLY; CDR2 reads FYNNEI. The length of the CDR3 is 15 residues. The chain's CDR3 is CASRHDRGRNQPQHF. The DNA of the CDR3 is TGTGCCAGCAGACACGACAGGGGGCGGAATCAGCCCCAGCATTTT.

The CDR3 sequence: CASSLGPGMNTEAFF. CDR3 sequence (DNA): TGTGCCAGCAGCTTGGGCCCGGGTATGAACACTGAAGCTTTCTTT. The chain employs TRBV5-5 and TRBJ1-1; D is undetermined. Germline-derived CDR1 and CDR2 are SGHKS and YYEKEE (reference sequence). The CDR3 contains 15 residues. Trimming shortened V by 0 bases and J by 0 bases, and 9 bases separated the two germline ends.

This chain joins TRBV6-5 and TRBJ1-3; D unclear. Germline V gene lookup returns CDR1 MNHEY and CDR2 SVGAGI. This CDR3 is 15 amino acids long. V lost 4 bases, J lost 0 bases, and 10 bases lay in between. The chain's CDR3 is CASSLDGISGNTIYF. As DNA, the CDR3 is TGTGCCAGCAGTTTAGATGGTATCTCTGGAAACACCATATATTTT.

The genes are TRBV11-2 and TRBJ2-7; TRBD1 matches 11 bases. This CDR3 spans 15 amino acids. Germline trimming cut 6 bases from V and 4 bases from J; bases unmatched to any gene: 8. Per germline, CDR1 SGHAT and CDR2 FQNNGV. The CDR3 nucleotides read TGTGCCAGCAGGCCACCGGGACAGGGGGTATACGAGCAGTACTTC. Translation gives CASRPPGQGVYEQYF.

This chain connects TRBV6-1 to TRBJ2-1, with 9 bases that match TRBD1. This CDR3 region has 16 residues. CDR1 and CDR2 from the germline V gene are MNHNS and SASEGT. V was pared by 0 bases and J by 7 bases, with 7 bases of the junction left unmatched. For the CDR3, the DNA is TGTGCCAGCAGTGAAGCCGGGACAGGGAGGGGGAATGAGCAGTTCTTC. It translates to CASSEAGTGRGNEQFF.

The genes are TRBV4-3 and TRBJ2-3, with TRBD2 as a possible D gene (5 bases). With 1 base removed from V and 4 bases from J, the gap between germline ends came to 18 bases. The CDR3 spans 17 residues. From germline, CDR1 is LGHNA and CDR2 YSLEER. The CDR3 region is CASSQAFEGRIADTQYF. CDR3 sequence (DNA): TGCGCCAGCAGCCAAGCGTTTGAGGGAAGAATTGCAGATACGCAGTATTTT.